Below are 16 T cell receptor beta chains sequenced from a single sample in a study of T-cell memory formation after mild COVID-19. TCRdb used MiXCR to reprocess the 5' RACE reads, holding one entry per CDR3 protein. The sample records about 430,000 distinct CDR3 sequences, 20% to 25% being singletons. Material: PBMCs or a T cell subset sorted from them (not recorded which). The receptors here all came from an adult woman who had mild COVID-19 (a few samples of this study predate the infection). Cell type and time point are not known.

As DNA, the CDR3 is TGCAGTGCTAGAAAAACTAGCGGGGTCTACGAGCAGTACTTC. As protein: CSARKTSGVYEQYF. The chain is built from TRBV20-1 and TRBJ2-7, with TRBD2 matching over 10 bases. Unmatched junction bases numbered 4, after V lost 2 bases and J lost 3 bases. Germline lookup yields CDR1 DFQATT and CDR2 SNEGSKA (reference sequence). This CDR3 is 14 amino acids long.

The chain has TRBV7-9 and TRBJ2-1; 9 positions match TRBD2. Trimming at V came to 0 bases and at J to 2 bases, leaving 2 bases not matched to a gene. CDR1 is SEHNR, CDR2 FQNEAQ, per germline (reference sequence). This CDR3 contains 16 residues. CDR3: CASSLALAGAYNEQFF. CDR3 DNA sequence: TGTGCCAGCAGCTTAGCCTTAGCGGGGGCCTACAATGAGCAGTTCTTC.

The J gene is TRBJ2-7, the V gene TRBV27; no reliable D call. This CDR3 comprises 13 residues. Germline CDR1 is MNHEY and CDR2 is SMNVEV (reference sequence). Between the trimmed V and J ends, which lost 7 bases and 2 bases, there was a span of 12 bases. The CDR3 region is CASKERAAYEQYF. The CDR3 DNA sequence: TGTGCCAGCAAGGAAAGAGCCGCCTACGAGCAGTACTTC.

This clonotype was detected only a few times. V usage is TRBV18 and J usage is TRBJ2-3; the D call may be TRBD1 or TRBD2 (5 bases each). This CDR3 comprises 15 residues. Per the germline V gene, CDR1 is KGHSH and CDR2 is LQKENI. The germline V and J ends were trimmed by 1 base and 5 bases, with 13 bases remaining between them. The CDR3 DNA sequence: TGTGCCAGCTCACCACGGCAGGGCGGAGGAGATACGCAGTATTTT. It specifies CASSPRQGGGDTQYF.

This clonotype was detected only a few times. This chain uses TRBV6-2 or TRBV6-3 with TRBJ2-7; D is possibly TRBD1 or TRBD2 (5 bases each). The ends were cut back, 2 bases at V and 2 bases at J, with 16 bases in the middle. The CDR3 is made up of 16 amino acids. The germline V gene has CDR1 MNHEY and CDR2 SVGEGT. CDR3 sequence: CASSYRAAQGAYEQYF. The CDR3 region has the DNA TGTGCCAGCAGTTACCGGGCGGCTCAGGGAGCCTACGAGCAGTACTTC.

This clonotype was found many times. This chain connects TRBV5-1 to TRBJ2-7, with 8 bases aligning to TRBD1. The ends lost 0 bases at V and 2 bases at J; junction bases unmatched: 4. The CDR3 length is 15 residues. Looked up from germline, CDR1 is SGHRS and CDR2 is YFSETQ. This CDR3 is CASSLVETGAYEQYF. The DNA for the CDR3 is TGCGCCAGCAGCTTGGTGGAGACAGGGGCCTACGAGCAGTACTTC.

In this sample, this clonotype turned up a few times. V usage is TRBV20-1 and J usage is TRBJ1-1; no clear D gene. The CDR3 spans 12 residues. CDR1 is DFQATT and CDR2 is SNEGSKA in the germline V gene (reference sequence). DNA for the CDR3: TGCGCCGCCGCTACTATGAACACTGAAGCTTTCTTT. Translated: CAAATMNTEAFF.

The rearrangement uses TRBV20-1 and TRBJ1-2; D is uncertain. Germline assignment: CDR1 DFQATT and CDR2 SNEGSKA (reference sequence). V was clipped by 5 bases and J by 8 bases, with 24 bases between them. The CDR3 covers 15 residues. CDR3 sequence reads: CSASHSKVLGNGYTF. CDR3 DNA: TGCAGTGCTTCTCATTCCAAGGTTTTAGGGAACGGCTACACCTTC.

The chain has TRBV7-9 and TRBJ1-1; 7 bases are shared with TRBD1. CDR3 length equals 13 residues. CDR1 is SEHNR and CDR2 is FQNEAQ in the germline V gene (reference sequence). With 1 base clipped from V and 8 bases from J, the junction kept 4 bases outside the gene matches. In nucleotides, the CDR3 is TGTGCCAGCAGCTTAGATACAGGGGAAGAAGCTTTCTTT. It translates to CASSLDTGEEAFF.

A few counts support this clonotype. The genes are TRBV5-6 and TRBJ2-1; a possible D gene is TRBD2 (5 bases). The CDR3 is 16 residues long. V dropped 1 base and J dropped 8 bases, with 19 bases sitting between them. The germline V gene has CDR1 SGHDT and CDR2 YYEEEE. In DNA form, the CDR3 reads TGTGCCAGCAGCTTGCGGTCGGGTCTTCGGCGGGATGAGCAGTTCTTC. This sequence encodes CASSLRSGLRRDEQFF.

V usage is TRBV20-1 and J usage is TRBJ2-3, with D possibly being TRBD1 (7 bases). The germline CDR1 and CDR2 sequences are DFQATT and SNEGSKA (reference sequence). This CDR3 is 15 amino acids long. Trimming stripped 0 bases from V and 4 bases from J, with 14 bases between. The CDR3 loop is CSARDGPRGADTQYF. The DNA for the CDR3 is TGCAGTGCTAGAGATGGGCCCAGGGGGGCAGATACGCAGTATTTT.

This chain joins TRBV4-2 and TRBJ2-7; TRBD2 agrees at 10 bases. Germline lookup yields CDR1 LGHNA and CDR2 YNFKEQ. The CDR3 runs 16 residues. V was clipped by 3 bases and J by 0 bases; unmatched bases: 5. The CDR3 sequence: CASSHSSGRGSYEQYF. The DNA for the CDR3 is TGTGCCAGCAGCCACTCTAGCGGGAGAGGCTCCTACGAGCAGTACTTC.

This clonotype was recorded a few times. V gene TRBV9 combines with J gene TRBJ2-5; possibly TRBD2 for D (6 bases). Per the germline V gene, CDR1 is SGDLS and CDR2 is YYNGEE. The ends were cut back, 3 bases at V and 1 base at J, with 10 bases in the middle. CDR3 length: 14 residues. The CDR3 loop is CASSDSGVQETQYF. CDR3 sequence (DNA): TGTGCCAGCAGCGATTCGGGGGTCCAAGAGACCCAGTACTTC.

The chain couples TRBV30 to TRBJ1-1; D is unclear. V shed 4 bases and J shed 3 bases, with 12 bases lying between them. CDR1 is GTSNPN, CDR2 SVGIG, per germline (reference sequence). There are 13 residues in the CDR3. As DNA, the CDR3 is TGTGCCTGGACCCCTGGGGTCTACACTGAAGCTTTCTTT. Translating gives CAWTPGVYTEAFF.

On this clonotype itself: Germline and junction disagree at one end, which may indicate a read error. V and J are TRBV29-1 and TRBJ2-1; D not certain. The CDR3 is made up of 12 amino acids. Germline-derived CDR1 and CDR2 are SQVTM and ANQGSEA. CDR3 sequence reads: CSLEQTSNEQFF. In DNA form, the CDR3 reads TGCAGCCTTGAGCAGACGTCCAATGAGCAGTTCTTC.

This clonotype was counted between two and nine times. The chain employs TRBV6-4 and TRBJ1-2; D unresolved. Trimming left V 6 bases short and J 4 bases short, with 12 bases between. CDR3 length: 13 residues. CDR1 is MRHNA, CDR2 SNTAGT, per germline. The CDR3 DNA reads TGTGCCAGCAGGTCGACTGCCACCTATGGCTACACCTTC. Translated, it gives CASRSTATYGYTF.